What follows are 11 T cell receptor beta chains derived from one specimen sequenced in a study of CD8 T cells in ankylosing spondylitis. Overall study results and limits: About 8 highly homologous variants made up a TCR beta motif, and this motif appeared characteristic of ankylosing spondylitis blood.

For these TCRs, the target antigens are not known. Using its own MiXCR run on the 5' RACE reads, TCRdb lists one record per CDR3 protein. Among around 440,000 distinct CDR3 sequences listed, 15% to 20% were seen once. The specimen sequenced was blood, either unsorted or a sorted T cell fraction (not recorded which). The source of these receptors is a male donor with ankylosing spondylitis.

This clonotype was seen more than once but under ten times. The V gene is TRBV20-1, the J gene TRBJ2-1, with 11 nucleotides matching TRBD2. The CDR3 has 16 amino acids. With V trimmed by 6 bases and J by 7 bases, 14 bases remained unmatched. Germline lookup yields CDR1 DFQATT and CDR2 SNEGSKA (reference sequence). For the CDR3, the DNA is TGCAGTGCCCTTCCCCCCGACGGGACTAGCGGAAATGAGCAGTTCTTC. Residues: CSALPPDGTSGNEQFF.

Here the CDR3 DNA reads TGTGCCAGCAGTTTCCTCCCCCGTGATGAAAAACTGTTTTTT. This translates into CASSFLPRDEKLFF. This chain connects TRBV12-3 or TRBV12-4 to TRBJ1-4; D is unclear. This CDR3 is 14 amino acids long. Between the trimmed V and J ends, which lost 3 bases and 6 bases, there was a span of 11 bases.

The J gene is TRBJ1-1, the V gene TRBV4-1; D perhaps matches TRBD1 (5 bases). V was pared by 4 bases and J by 4 bases, with 16 bases between. The CDR3 is 15 amino acids. Germline V CDR1 and CDR2: MGHRA, YSYEKL. Written as DNA, the CDR3 is TGCGCCAGCAGCCTCTACTGGGACGGGGTCACTGAAGCTTTCTTT. Residues: CASSLYWDGVTEAFF.

This clonotype has a handful of counts. The chain employs TRBV12-3 or TRBV12-4 and TRBJ1-1; D remains ambiguous. The CDR3 runs 14 residues. The V gene lost 8 bases and the J gene lost 3 bases, with 16 bases spanning the gap. The CDR3 reads CASSRGTGYTEAFF. In nucleotides, the CDR3 is TGTGCCAGCTCCCGAGGAACTGGATACACTGAAGCTTTCTTT.

This clonotype appeared a few times. The rearrangement uses TRBV5-4 and TRBJ2-7; TRBD2 is a possible D gene (5 bases). Germline loops: CDR1 SGHNT, CDR2 YYREEE (reference sequence). CDR3 length: 14 amino acids. The V and J ends lost 1 base and 3 bases respectively, with 11 bases between them. The CDR3 nucleotides are TGTGCCAGCAGCTTGTGGCTAGCCCTCTACGAGCAGTACTTC. Translation gives CASSLWLALYEQYF.

This clonotype has a handful of counts. The chain has TRBV6-5 and TRBJ1-1; tentative D call: TRBD1 (6 bases). This CDR3 contains 15 residues. Deletions cut 2 bases from V and 1 base from J, with 11 bases between. Germline values: CDR1 MNHEY, CDR2 SVGAGI. In nucleotides, the CDR3 is TGTGCCAGCAGTTACGCAACACAGGGGAACACTGAAGCTTTCTTT. Protein: CASSYATQGNTEAFF.

The chain uses TRBV9 and TRBJ2-7; D remains unclear. Trimming shortened V by 3 bases and J by 6 bases, and 16 bases separated the two germline ends. Germline V gene sequence: CDR1 SGDLS, CDR2 YYNGEE. The CDR3 has 14 residues. CDR3 in DNA: TGTGCCAGCAGCGACTCCACACGGCCGGGCGAGCAGTACTTC. Translating gives CASSDSTRPGEQYF.

The CDR3 region has the DNA TGCAGTGCTTTGGGACAGGGGGCTAATTGGGGAACGGATACGCAGTATTTT. Its translation is CSALGQGANWGTDTQYF. The chain couples TRBV20-1 to TRBJ2-3; 12 positions agree with TRBD1. This CDR3 spans 17 amino acids. Germline CDR1 reads DFQATT; CDR2 reads SNEGSKA (reference sequence). The V gene end was trimmed by 5 bases and the J gene end by 6 bases; junction bases not matched to a gene: 15.

This clonotype showed up just a few times. The rearrangement uses TRBV27 and TRBJ2-7, with 9 bases aligning to TRBD1. With V trimmed by 4 bases and J by 6 bases, 13 bases remained unmatched. This CDR3 region has 16 residues. Germline CDR1 MNHEY, CDR2 SMNVEV (reference sequence). The CDR3 sequence: CASSSTPRTGAREQYF. Written as DNA, the CDR3 is TGTGCCAGCAGTTCAACGCCCCGGACAGGGGCCCGCGAGCAGTACTTC.

This chain connects TRBV12-5 to TRBJ1-6; tentative D call: TRBD1 (6 bases). The CDR3 is made up of 16 amino acids. The germline V and J ends were trimmed by 0 bases and 13 bases, with 19 bases remaining between them. Germline V gene sequence: CDR1 LGHNT, CDR2 FRNRAP. CDR3 nucleotide sequence: TGTGCTAGTGGTTTGGTAATAGGGGACACCGTAACGCCCCTCCACTTT. It encodes CASGLVIGDTVTPLHF.

This clonotype showed up many times. The chain is built from TRBV20-1 and TRBJ2-7; 9 nucleotides agree with TRBD2. The CDR3 is 14 amino acids. In germline, CDR1 is DFQATT, CDR2 SNEGSKA (reference sequence). With V trimmed by 3 bases and J by 3 bases, 6 bases remained unmatched. The chain's CDR3 is CSASAGTSLYEQYF. The CDR3 DNA reads as TGCAGTGCTAGTGCCGGGACTAGCCTCTACGAGCAGTACTTC.